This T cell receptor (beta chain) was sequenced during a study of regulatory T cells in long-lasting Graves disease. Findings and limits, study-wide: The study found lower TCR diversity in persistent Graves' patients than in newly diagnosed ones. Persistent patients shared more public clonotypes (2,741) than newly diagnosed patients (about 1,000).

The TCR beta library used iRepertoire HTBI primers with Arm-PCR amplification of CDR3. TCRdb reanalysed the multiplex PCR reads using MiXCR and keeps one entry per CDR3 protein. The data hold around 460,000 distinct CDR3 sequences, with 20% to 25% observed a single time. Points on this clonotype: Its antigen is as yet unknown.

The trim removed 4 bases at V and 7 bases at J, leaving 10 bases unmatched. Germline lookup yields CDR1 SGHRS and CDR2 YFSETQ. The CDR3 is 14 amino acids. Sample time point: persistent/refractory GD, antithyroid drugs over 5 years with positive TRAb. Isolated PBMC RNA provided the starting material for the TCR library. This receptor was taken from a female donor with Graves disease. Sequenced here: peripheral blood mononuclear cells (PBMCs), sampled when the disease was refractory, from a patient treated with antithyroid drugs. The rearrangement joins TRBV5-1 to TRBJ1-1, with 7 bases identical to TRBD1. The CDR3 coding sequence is TGCGCCAGCAGCCTCAGGGGGGGCGCGGATGAAGCTTTCTTT. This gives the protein CASSLRGGADEAFF.